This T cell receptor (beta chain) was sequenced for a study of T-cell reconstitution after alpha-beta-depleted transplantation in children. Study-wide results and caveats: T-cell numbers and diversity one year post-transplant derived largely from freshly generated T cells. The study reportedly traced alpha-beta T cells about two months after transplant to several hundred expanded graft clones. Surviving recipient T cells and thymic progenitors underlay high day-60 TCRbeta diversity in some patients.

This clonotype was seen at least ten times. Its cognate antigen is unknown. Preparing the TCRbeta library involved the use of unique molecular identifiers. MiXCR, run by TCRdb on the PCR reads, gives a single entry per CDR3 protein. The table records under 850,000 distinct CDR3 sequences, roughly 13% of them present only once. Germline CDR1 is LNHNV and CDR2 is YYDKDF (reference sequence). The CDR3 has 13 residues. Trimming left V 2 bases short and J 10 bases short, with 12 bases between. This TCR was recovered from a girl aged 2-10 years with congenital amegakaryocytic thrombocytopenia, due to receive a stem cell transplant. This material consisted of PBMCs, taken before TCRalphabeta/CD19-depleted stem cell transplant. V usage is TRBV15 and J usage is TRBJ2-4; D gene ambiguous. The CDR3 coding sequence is TGTGCCACCAGCAGATCTTCAACTATAATTCAGTACTTC. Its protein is CATSRSSTIIQYF.